The T cell receptor beta chain under discussion was sequenced for a study of blood T cell repertoires in COVID-19. Whole-study context: Acute-phase and convalescent COVID-19 samples originated in the United States, Italy and Spain. PBMCs, B-cell-depleted T cells, or T cells provided the cDNA or gDNA that made up the material.

In the authors' methods: Amplification with reference gene primers provided the estimates of nucleated cell counts. The table came from immunoSEQ multiplex PCR; TCRdb's copy has only in-frame clones and leaves some out. D and trimming were read from the DNA, whereas the V and J calls and clone size are those reported in that table. The sample consists of about 20,000 clones, 87% of them appearing once. This clone was detected only once. V shed 5 bases and J 6 bases; nucleotides not matched to a gene: 14. This CDR3 contains 17 residues. The germline V gene has CDR1 MNHNY and CDR2 SVGAGI (reference sequence).

Sequencing was carried out using peripheral blood. This TCR was sampled from a human donor with active COVID-19. The donor label of this sample is uncertain. J is TRBJ2-7 and V is TRBV6-6; 12 bases are a match to TRBD2. CDR3 nucleotide sequence: TGTGCCAGCAGTCCTAACACCCTAGCGGGAGGGGGTTTCGAGCAGTACTTC. Amino acid sequence: CASSPNTLAGGGFEQYF.